These T cell receptor beta chains were read from a single sample in a study of identical twins. Each CDR3 protein gets one entry after TCRdb re-called the 5' RACE reads with MiXCR. Of hundreds of thousands of distinct CDR3 sequences in the sample, 15% to 20% are singletons; the top ten hold approximately 14%. The data also belong to a second study, concerning T cells expressing NK-cell markers.

The sequencing input was PBMCs. These receptors all stem from a woman between 18 and 29 years old in good health. CDR3s include the opening cysteine and the closing phenylalanine or tryptophan. A D gene is named only where the DNA matches it firmly. A clone size is listed for some rows: how often the clone was seen (once, few, many), or a class if it is expanded.

>TRBV11-2|NA|TRBJ1-5|NA
CASSLAPGLGQPQHF
TGTGCCAGCAGCTTAGCCCCGGGACTCGGGCAGCCCCAGCATTTT
>TRBV7-9|NA|TRBJ2-1|NA
CASTWPTYNEQFF
TGTGCCAGCACCTGGCCTACCTACAATGAGCAGTTCTTC
>TRBV6-2/TRBV6-3|NA|TRBJ2-3|TRBD2
CASSYRASGRKDTQYF
TGTGCCAGCAGTTACCGGGCTAGCGGGAGAAAAGATACGCAGTATTTT
>TRBV7-2|few|TRBJ2-1|TRBD1
CASRGQGVYNEQFF
TGTGCCAGCAGAGGACAGGGGGTCTACAATGAGCAGTTCTTC
>TRBV4-2|NA|TRBJ2-7|TRBD1
CASSHSWTGDYEQYF
TGTGCCAGCAGCCATTCGTGGACAGGGGATTACGAGCAGTACTTC
>TRBV20-1|NA|TRBJ1-5|NA
CSALTVSNQPQHF
TGCAGTGCCCTGACAGTTAGCAATCAGCCCCAGCATTTT
>TRBV5-5|few|TRBJ1-3|TRBD1
CASTQWTGPGNTIYF
TGTGCCAGCACCCAATGGACAGGGCCCGGAAACACCATATATTTT
>TRBV11-2|NA|TRBJ2-1|NA
CASSLGTLDNEQFF
TGTGCCAGCAGCCTCGGGACTCTCGACAATGAGCAGTTCTTC
>TRBV30|few|TRBJ2-7|NA
CAWSVRGRVLSYEQYF
TGTGCCTGGAGTGTACGGGGACGGGTTCTGTCCTACGAGCAGTACTTC
>TRBV6-1|few|TRBJ2-5|NA
CASSPGRLGGTQYF
TGTGCCAGCAGCCCAGGCCGGCTAGGCGGGACCCAGTACTTC
>TRBV20-1|few|TRBJ2-3|TRBD2
CSARVAGGQRDTQYF
TGCAGTGCTAGGGTAGCGGGGGGGCAGAGAGATACGCAGTATTTT
>TRBV7-8|NA|TRBJ2-7|NA
CASSFRQGGHEQYF
TGTGCCAGCAGCTTTCGCCAGGGGGGCCACGAGCAGTACTTC
>TRBV29-1|few|TRBJ2-2|TRBD2
CSVEVAGENTGELFF
TGCAGCGTTGAAGTGGCGGGAGAGAACACCGGGGAGCTGTTTTTT
>TRBV5-1|NA|TRBJ2-3|NA
CASSLGYRDEGDTQYF
TGCGCCAGCAGCTTGGGGTATAGGGATGAGGGAGATACGCAGTATTTT
>TRBV20-1|NA|TRBJ2-3|NA
CSAHPSGLATDTQYF
TGCAGTGCTCACCCGTCAGGGTTGGCCACAGATACGCAGTATTTT
>TRBV2|few|TRBJ2-7|NA
CASSSFSGYEQYF
TGTGCCAGCAGTTCCTTCTCGGGGTACGAGCAGTACTTC
>TRBV12-3/TRBV12-4|few|TRBJ2-1|TRBD2
CASRSSGRIEQFF
TGTGCCAGCCGGTCCAGCGGGAGGATTGAGCAGTTCTTC
>TRBV14|NA|TRBJ2-1|TRBD2
CASSRNLRLAASEQFF
TGTGCCAGCAGCCGCAATCTGCGGCTAGCGGCGAGCGAGCAGTTCTTC
>TRBV20-1|few|TRBJ2-7|NA
CSARALAYPYEQYF
TGCAGTGCTAGAGCGTTAGCGTATCCCTACGAGCAGTACTTC